This T cell receptor beta chain was observed in a study of blood T cell repertoires in COVID-19. Study as a whole: The United States, Italy and Spain were the sources of the acute and convalescent COVID-19 samples. Sample material is recorded as cDNA or gDNA derived from T cells, B-cell-depleted T cells, or PBMCs.

The CDR3 runs to 16 residues. Germline-derived CDR1 and CDR2 are SGHRS and YFSETQ. The V end lost 0 bases, the J end lost 3 bases, and 16 bases lay between the germline ends. Under the authors' procedure: The assay estimated nucleated cells by amplifying reference gene primers. Clones were read by immunoSEQ multiplex PCR, and TCRdb kept only the in-frame ones, dropping some. The D gene and trimming were derived from the DNA, and the V and J assignments and clone size from that table. The sample has some 220,000 clones, approximately 84% seen once; the top ten hold 4%. The sequencing sample was made of peripheral blood. The sequence derives from a man between 50 and 59 years old with acute or convalescent COVID-19. J is TRBJ2-7 and V is TRBV5-1, with D tentatively TRBD2 (6 bases). CDR3 in DNA: TGCGCCAGCAGCTTGGCACCACCGGGACTGAACTACGAGCAGTACTTC. It translates to CASSLAPPGLNYEQYF.